The clone carrying this TCR beta chain has at least ten counts. Antigen unknown. This record comes from a study of read filtering for tumor transcriptome and immune sequencing. About the study: Revised staging placed about 8 patients in R-ISS I, approximately 16 in II, more than five in III. Whole-study findings and limits: Without single-read clonotypes, shared clonotype proportions correlated more between IR-seq and RNA-seq. The CD138-negative fraction was mixed bone marrow immune cells, not pure T cells.

Molecular barcoded adaptors covering alpha/delta and beta/gamma chains were used on approximately 400 ng RNA. TCRdb re-analysed the reads in MiXCR, keeping a single row per CDR3 protein. In the table there are tens of thousands of distinct CDR3 sequences, about 21% of which are singletons. At the time of active disease, bone marrow was collected from every patient. Trimming cost V 6 bases and J 8 bases, with 13 bases left between them. The germline V gene has CDR1 MNHEY and CDR2 SVGAGI. The CDR3 length is 13 residues. The receptor was isolated from a donor over 35 with multiple myeloma. Material for sequencing was a population of CD138-negative cells sorted from bone marrow. V usage is TRBV6-5 and J usage is TRBJ1-4; D perhaps matches TRBD1 (6 bases). The CDR3 is CASRERTAEKLFF. CDR3 DNA: TGTGCCAGCAGGGAAAGGACAGCAGAAAAACTGTTTTTT.